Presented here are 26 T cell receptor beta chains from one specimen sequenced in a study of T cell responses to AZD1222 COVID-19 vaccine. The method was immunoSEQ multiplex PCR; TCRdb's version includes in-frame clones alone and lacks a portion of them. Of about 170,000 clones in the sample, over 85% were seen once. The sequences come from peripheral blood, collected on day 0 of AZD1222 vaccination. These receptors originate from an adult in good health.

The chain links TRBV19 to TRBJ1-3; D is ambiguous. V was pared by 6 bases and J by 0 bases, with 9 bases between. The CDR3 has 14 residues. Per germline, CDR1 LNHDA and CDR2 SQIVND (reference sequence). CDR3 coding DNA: TGTGCCAGTAGAGACCTCTCCTCTGGAAACACCATATATTTT. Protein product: CASRDLSSGNTIYF.

The CDR3 DNA follows: TGCGCCAGCAGCCAATTTCCGGGGGCGAACACTGAAGCTTTCTTT. Protein: CASSQFPGANTEAFF. This sequence joins TRBV4-1 and TRBJ1-1; possibly TRBD1 for D (6 bases). The germline gives CDR1 MGHRA, CDR2 YSYEKL. CDR3 size: 15 residues. V was pared by 2 bases and J by 1 base, with 11 bases between.

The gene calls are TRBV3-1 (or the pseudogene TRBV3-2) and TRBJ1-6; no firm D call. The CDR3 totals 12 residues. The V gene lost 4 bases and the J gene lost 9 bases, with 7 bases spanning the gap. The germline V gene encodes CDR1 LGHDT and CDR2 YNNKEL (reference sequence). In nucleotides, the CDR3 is TGTGCCAGCAGCCCCCGGAGTTCACCCCTCCACTTT. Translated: CASSPRSSPLHF.

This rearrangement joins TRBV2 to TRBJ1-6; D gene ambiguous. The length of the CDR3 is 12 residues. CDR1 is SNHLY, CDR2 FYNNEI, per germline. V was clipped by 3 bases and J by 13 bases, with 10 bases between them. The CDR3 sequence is CASSDFSFPLHF. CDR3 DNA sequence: TGTGCCAGCAGTGATTTTAGTTTCCCCCTCCACTTT.

The CDR3: CASSFIGQINQPQHF. CDR3 DNA sequence: TGTGCCAGCAGCTTTATTGGACAGATCAATCAGCCCCAGCATTTT. The rearrangement links TRBV7-2 to TRBJ1-5, with D maybe TRBD1 (6 bases). Germline CDR1 and CDR2: SGHTA and FQGNSA. Deletions cut 3 bases from V and 3 bases from J, with 12 bases between. This CDR3 spans 15 amino acids.

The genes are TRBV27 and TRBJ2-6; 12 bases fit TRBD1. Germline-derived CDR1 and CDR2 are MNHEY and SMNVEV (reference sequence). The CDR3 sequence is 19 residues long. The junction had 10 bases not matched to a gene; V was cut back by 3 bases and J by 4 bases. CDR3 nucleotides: TGTGCCAGCAGTTTTAGAAACCGGGACAGGGGGCACGGGGCCAACGTCCTGACTTTC. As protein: CASSFRNRDRGHGANVLTF.

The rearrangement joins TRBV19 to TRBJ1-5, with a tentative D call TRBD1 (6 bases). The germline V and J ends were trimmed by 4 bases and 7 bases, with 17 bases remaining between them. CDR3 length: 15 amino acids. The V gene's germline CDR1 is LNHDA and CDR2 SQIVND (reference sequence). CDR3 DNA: TGTGCCAGTAGTAACCTACCGGGGGCAGGGCAGCCCCAGCATTTT. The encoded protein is CASSNLPGAGQPQHF.

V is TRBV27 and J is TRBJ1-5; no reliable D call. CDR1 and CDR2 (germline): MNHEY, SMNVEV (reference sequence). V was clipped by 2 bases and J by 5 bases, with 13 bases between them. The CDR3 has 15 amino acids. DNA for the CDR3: TGTGCCAGCAGTTTAGGTCCTACCCCTTATCAGCCCCAGCATTTT. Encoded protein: CASSLGPTPYQPQHF.

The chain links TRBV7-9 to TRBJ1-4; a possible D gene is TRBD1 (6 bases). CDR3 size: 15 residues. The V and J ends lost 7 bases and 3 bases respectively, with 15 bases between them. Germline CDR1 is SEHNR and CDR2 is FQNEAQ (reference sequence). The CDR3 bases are TGTGCCAGCATCCGATTCAGGGGAGCTAATGAAAAACTGTTTTTT. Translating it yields CASIRFRGANEKLFF. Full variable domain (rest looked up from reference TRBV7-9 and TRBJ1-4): DTGVSQNPRHKITKRGQNVTFRCDPISEHNRLYWYRQTLGQGPEFLTYFQNEAQLEKSRLLSDRFSAERPKGSFSTLEIQRTEQGDSAMYLCASIRFRGANEKLFFGSGTQLSVL.

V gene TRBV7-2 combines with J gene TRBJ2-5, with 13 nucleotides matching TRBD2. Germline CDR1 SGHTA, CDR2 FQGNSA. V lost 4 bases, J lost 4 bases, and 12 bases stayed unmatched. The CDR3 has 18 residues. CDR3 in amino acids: CASSSTHGTSGKPETQYF. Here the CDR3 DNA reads TGTGCCAGCAGCTCAACCCATGGGACTAGCGGGAAACCAGAGACCCAGTACTTC.

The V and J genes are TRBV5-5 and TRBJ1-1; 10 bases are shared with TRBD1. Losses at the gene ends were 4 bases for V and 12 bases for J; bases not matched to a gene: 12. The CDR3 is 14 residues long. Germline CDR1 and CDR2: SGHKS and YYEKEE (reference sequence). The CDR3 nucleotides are TGTGCCAGCAGCACGACAGGGGGCGACTTCGGGACTTTCTTT. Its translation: CASSTTGGDFGTFF.

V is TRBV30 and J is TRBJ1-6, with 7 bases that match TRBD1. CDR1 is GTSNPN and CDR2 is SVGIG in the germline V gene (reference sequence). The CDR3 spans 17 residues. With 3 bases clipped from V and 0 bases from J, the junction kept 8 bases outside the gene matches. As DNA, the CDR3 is TGTGCCTGGAGGGGACAGTCCCAGACCTCCTATAATTCACCCCTCCACTTT. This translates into CAWRGQSQTSYNSPLHF. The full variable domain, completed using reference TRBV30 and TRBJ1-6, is SQTIHQWPATLVQPVGSPLSLECTVEGTSNPNLYWYRQAAGRGLQLLFYSVGIGQISSEVPQNLSASRPQDRQFILSSKKLLLSDSGFYLCAWRGQSQTSYNSPLHFGNGTRLTVT.

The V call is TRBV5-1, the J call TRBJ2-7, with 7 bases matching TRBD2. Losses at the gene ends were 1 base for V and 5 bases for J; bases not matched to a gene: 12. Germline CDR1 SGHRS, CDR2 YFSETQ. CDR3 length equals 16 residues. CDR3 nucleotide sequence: TGCGCCAGCAGCTTGTCTCAGGGCGGGAGCCCCAACGAGCAGTACTTC. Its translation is CASSLSQGGSPNEQYF.

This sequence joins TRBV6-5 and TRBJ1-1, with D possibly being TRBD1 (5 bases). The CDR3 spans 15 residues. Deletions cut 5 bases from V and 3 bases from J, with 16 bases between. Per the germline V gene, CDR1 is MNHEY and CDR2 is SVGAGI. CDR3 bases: TGTGCCAGCAGTCCCTGGGGGGGAGATGACACTGAAGCTTTCTTT. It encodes CASSPWGGDDTEAFF.

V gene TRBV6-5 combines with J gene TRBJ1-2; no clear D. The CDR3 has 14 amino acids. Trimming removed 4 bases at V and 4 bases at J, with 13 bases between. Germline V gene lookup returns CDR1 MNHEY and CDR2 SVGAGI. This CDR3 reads CASSSLAVAYGYTF. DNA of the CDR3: TGTGCCAGCAGTTCCTTAGCAGTTGCCTATGGCTACACCTTC.

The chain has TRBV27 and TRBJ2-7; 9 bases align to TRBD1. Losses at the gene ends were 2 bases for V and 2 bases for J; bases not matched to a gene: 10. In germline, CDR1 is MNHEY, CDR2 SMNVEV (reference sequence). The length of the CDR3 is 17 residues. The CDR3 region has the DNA TGTGCCAGCAGTTTAGTTTCTGGGACAGGGTTACCCTACGAGCAGTACTTC. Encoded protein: CASSLVSGTGLPYEQYF.

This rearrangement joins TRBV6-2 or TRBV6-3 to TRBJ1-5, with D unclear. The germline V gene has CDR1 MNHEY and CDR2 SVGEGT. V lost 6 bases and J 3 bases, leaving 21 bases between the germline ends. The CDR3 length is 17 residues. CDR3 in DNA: TGTGCCAGCAGCCCTTTCTCCGCGCCAACTACCAATCAGCCCCAGCATTTT. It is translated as CASSPFSAPTTNQPQHF.

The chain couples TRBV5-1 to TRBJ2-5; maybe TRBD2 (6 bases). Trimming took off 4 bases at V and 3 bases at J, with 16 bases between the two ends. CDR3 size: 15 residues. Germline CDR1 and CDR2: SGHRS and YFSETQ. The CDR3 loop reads CASSPVAVPEETQYF. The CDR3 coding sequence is TGCGCCAGCAGCCCCGTAGCGGTTCCGGAAGAGACCCAGTACTTC.

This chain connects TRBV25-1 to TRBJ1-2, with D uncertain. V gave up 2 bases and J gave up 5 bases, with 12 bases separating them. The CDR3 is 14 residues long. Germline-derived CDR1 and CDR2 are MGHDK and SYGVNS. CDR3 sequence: CASSEAGFLYGYTF. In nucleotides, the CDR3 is TGTGCCAGCAGTGAAGCGGGGTTCCTTTATGGCTACACCTTC.

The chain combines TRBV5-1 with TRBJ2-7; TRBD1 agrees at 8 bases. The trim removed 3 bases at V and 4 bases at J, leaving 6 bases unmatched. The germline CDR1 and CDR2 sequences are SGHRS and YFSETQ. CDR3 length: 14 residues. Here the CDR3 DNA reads TGCGCCAGCAGCTACTACCGGGACAGGTACGAGCAGTACTTC. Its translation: CASSYYRDRYEQYF. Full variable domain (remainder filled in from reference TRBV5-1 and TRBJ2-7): KAGVTQTPRYLIKTRGQQVTLSCSPISGHRSVSWYQQTPGQGLQFLFEYFSETQRNKGNFPGRFSGRQFSNSRSEMNVSTLELGDSALYLCASSYYRDRYEQYFGPGTRLTVT.

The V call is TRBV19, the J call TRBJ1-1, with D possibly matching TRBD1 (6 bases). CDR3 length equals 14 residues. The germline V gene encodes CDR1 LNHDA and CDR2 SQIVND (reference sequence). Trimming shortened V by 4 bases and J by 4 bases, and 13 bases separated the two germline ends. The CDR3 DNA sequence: TGTGCCAGTAGTACTTACAGGGCTGGCACTGAAGCTTTCTTT. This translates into CASSTYRAGTEAFF.

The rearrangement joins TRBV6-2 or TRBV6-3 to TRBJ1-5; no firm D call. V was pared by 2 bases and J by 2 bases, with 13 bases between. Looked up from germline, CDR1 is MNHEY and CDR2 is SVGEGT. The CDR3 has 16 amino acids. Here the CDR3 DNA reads TGTGCCAGCAGTTACGGGCATCGCAGCGGCAATCAGCCCCAGCATTTT. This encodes CASSYGHRSGNQPQHF.

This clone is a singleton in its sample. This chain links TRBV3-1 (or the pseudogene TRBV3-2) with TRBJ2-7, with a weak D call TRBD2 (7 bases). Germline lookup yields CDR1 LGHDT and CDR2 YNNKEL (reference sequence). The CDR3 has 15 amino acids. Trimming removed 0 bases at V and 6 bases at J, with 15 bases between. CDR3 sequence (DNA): TGTGCCAGCAGCCAAGATGGGGGCGGGAGAAGCGAGCAGTACTTC. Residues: CASSQDGGGRSEQYF.

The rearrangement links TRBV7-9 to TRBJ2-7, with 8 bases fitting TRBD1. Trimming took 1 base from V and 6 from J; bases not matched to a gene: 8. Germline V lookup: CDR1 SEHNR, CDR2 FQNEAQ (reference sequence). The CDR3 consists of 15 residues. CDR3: CASSLVAGGKGEQYF. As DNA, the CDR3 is TGTGCCAGCAGCTTAGTGGCAGGGGGCAAGGGCGAGCAGTACTTC.

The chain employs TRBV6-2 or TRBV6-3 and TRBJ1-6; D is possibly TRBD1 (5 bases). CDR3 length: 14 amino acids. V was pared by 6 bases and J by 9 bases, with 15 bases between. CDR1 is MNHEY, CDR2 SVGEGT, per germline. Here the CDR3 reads CASSSGPSGSPLHF. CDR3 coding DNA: TGTGCCAGCAGCTCGGGACCTAGCGGTTCACCCCTCCACTTT.

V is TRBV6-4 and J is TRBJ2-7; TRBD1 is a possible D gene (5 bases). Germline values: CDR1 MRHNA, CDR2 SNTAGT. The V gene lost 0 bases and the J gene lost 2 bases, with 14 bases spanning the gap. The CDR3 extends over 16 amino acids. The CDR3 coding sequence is TGTGCCAGCAGTGACTCGACACAGGCAACCCCCTACGAGCAGTACTTC. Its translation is CASSDSTQATPYEQYF.